This T cell receptor (beta chain) was sequenced during a study of T cell clonality in common variable immunodeficiency. Findings and caveats of the study: CVID subjects shared fewer TCRbeta clones than healthy controls did. What drives increased CVID clonality needs T cell subpopulation sequencing.

Per germline, CDR1 SGHRS and CDR2 YFSETQ. The CDR3 contains 12 residues. The ends were cut back, 4 bases at V and 6 bases at J, with 11 bases in the middle. This clone was seen at least ten times. Its target is not known. The read comes to an end 3 residues before the CDR3 does, leaving the germline J gene to fill in the end. Here immunoSEQ multiplex PCR was the method, and the copy in TCRdb shows in-frame clones only, minus some. Sampling found 40,000 to 60,000 clones, none seen once. The chain employs TRBV5-1 and TRBJ2-7; D perhaps matches TRBD2 (6 bases). The sample comprised peripheral blood mononuclear cells. The clonotype originates from a person aged 18 to 70 in good health. CDR3 sequence reads: CASSTEAGEQYF. Incomplete CDR3 DNA: TGCGCCAGCAGCACGGAAGCGGGCGAG.